Listed below are T cell receptor beta chains from one sample, sequenced in a study of blood T cell repertoires in COVID-19. Generated by immunoSEQ multiplex PCR, the TCRdb table keeps only in-frame clones and is missing some. This sample yields around 400,000 clones, of which 70% to 90% are seen a single time; roughly a tenth belongs to the top ten. Material: peripheral blood. The receptors here all came from a woman aged 25 to 45 with COVID-19, enrolled during active disease. Both conserved end residues are part of each CDR3. A D gene is named only where the DNA matches it firmly. Where a row states a size, it is once, few, many or the class of an expanded clone; other rows omit it.

j_gene | len | v_gene | d_gene | abundance | CDR3nt | CDR3aa
TRBJ2-7 | 14 | TRBV30 | TRBD2 | NA | TGTGCCTGGAGTCGGGACTACGGCTCCTACGAGCAGTACTTC | CAWSRDYGSYEQYF
TRBJ2-7 | 14 | TRBV7-2 | NA | NA | TGTGCCAGCAGTCATACGGGAAGCTCCTACGAGCAGTACTTC | CASSHTGSSYEQYF
TRBJ1-2 | 14 | TRBV12-5 | NA | NA | TGTGCTAGTGGTTTCGGACAGATGCTCTATGGCTACACCTTC | CASGFGQMLYGYTF
TRBJ1-6 | 14 | TRBV3-1/TRBV3-2 | TRBD1 | few | TGTGCCAGCAGCCATGGGACAGGAGGTTCACCCCTCCACTTT | CASSHGTGGSPLHF
TRBJ2-3 | 15 | TRBV11-2 | TRBD2 | NA | TGTGCCAGCAGCCACCCTAGCGGGAACACAGATACGCAGTATTTT | CASSHPSGNTDTQYF
TRBJ2-1 | 11 | TRBV19 | NA | once | TGTGCCAGCCACGGCGGCCCTGAGCAGTTCTTC | CASHGGPEQFF
TRBJ2-7 | 16 | TRBV3-1/TRBV3-2 | NA | once | TGTGCCAGCAGCCAAGATTTCGGAGGCCGCTCCTACGAGCAGTACTTC | CASSQDFGGRSYEQYF
TRBJ2-5 | 14 | TRBV10-1 | NA | once | TGCGCCAGCAGTGAACTGAGGGGGCAAGAGACCCAGTACTTC | CASSELRGQETQYF
TRBJ2-3 | 16 | TRBV5-6 | TRBD1 | NA | TGTGCCAGCAGCTTGGATGGGACAGAAGACACAGATACGCAGTATTTT | CASSLDGTEDTDTQYF
TRBJ2-1 | 15 | TRBV24-1 | NA | once | TGTGCCACCAGTGATCAGACTAGAATGGACAATGAGCAGTTCTTC | CATSDQTRMDNEQFF